This T cell receptor beta chain is from a study of identical twins. Points from the study as a whole: Excess sharing by twins proved weaker in beta out-of-frame sequences.

Comment on this clonotype: Its antigen is not identified.

After template switching added a universal primer site, the resulting cDNA carried unique molecular identifiers. MiXCR, applied by TCRdb to the 5' RACE reads, yields one record per CDR3 protein. The table has 450,000 or so distinct CDR3 sequences, 20% to 25% seen once; the top ten hold roughly 3%. The germline V and J ends were trimmed by 6 bases and 7 bases, with 16 bases remaining between them. There are 14 residues in the CDR3. The sample was also reused in another study, on T cells expressing NK-cell markers. From that study: Investigators obtained TCR beta repertoires from sorted CD3+CD56+NKG2C+, CD3+CD56+NKG2C- and CD3+CD56-NKG2C+ T cells. Among several donors, these clonotypes also ranked first in the CD3+CD56-NKG2C+ fraction.

This clonotype was sampled from a woman aged 18-29 years in good health. The chain is built from TRBV12-3 or TRBV12-4 and TRBJ2-1; D is possibly TRBD1 (5 bases). Sequencing used CD4+ T cells sorted from blood. For the CDR3, the DNA is TGTGCCAGCAGCTTTACAGGTATCGATAATGAGCAGTTCTTC. Protein sequence: CASSFTGIDNEQFF.